The sequence of this TCR beta chain was determined in a study of blood T cell repertoires in COVID-19. Profiled with immunoSEQ multiplex PCR; TCRdb holds only in-frame clones, not every one. The sample has roughly 320,000 clones, about 90% seen once. The CDR3 spans 14 residues. CDR1 SQVTM and CDR2 ANQGSEA come from the germline V gene. V shed 4 bases and J 9 bases; nucleotides not matched to a gene: 7. This receptor was obtained from a woman in her thirties with COVID-19, enrolled during active disease. This chain connects TRBV29-1 to TRBJ2-2; the match to TRBD1 covers 11 bases. The sequenced sample consisted of peripheral blood. CDR3 residues: CSVGDRGSHRELFF. CDR3 nucleotide sequence: TGCAGCGTTGGGGACAGGGGGTCCCACCGGGAGCTGTTTTTT.